These T cell receptor beta chains were read from a single sample in a study of T cell responses to AZD1222 COVID-19 vaccine. Some clones are missing from TCRdb's copy, which holds only in-frame ones; the method was immunoSEQ multiplex PCR. The sample yields approximately 150,000 clones, 90% seen once. The sequencing used peripheral blood, collected on day 0 of AZD1222 vaccination. Receptor source: an adult in good health. CDR3s include the opening cysteine and the closing phenylalanine or tryptophan. The order of the fields is J gene, D gene, clone size, V gene, CDR3 protein, CDR3 DNA. A D gene is named only where the DNA matches it firmly. Not all rows give a size; the values are once, few, many and, for expanded clones, a class.

TRBJ2-7	NA	once	TRBV6-5	CASSYSSRPEQYF	TGTGCCAGCAGTTACTCCTCAAGACCCGAGCAGTACTTC
TRBJ1-2	NA	NA	TRBV3-1/TRBV3-2	CASSQGAGGYTF	TGTGCCAGCAGCCAGGGGGCGGGTGGCTACACCTTC
TRBJ1-2	NA	NA	TRBV29-1	CSAPEDGIHGYTF	TGCAGCGCACCCGAGGACGGGATCCACGGCTACACCTTC
TRBJ1-2	NA	NA	TRBV6-2/TRBV6-3	CASSFLDRPYGYTF	TGTGCCAGCAGTTTCTTAGACAGACCCTATGGCTACACCTTC
TRBJ1-5	NA	once	TRBV27	CASSFRGNQPQHF	TGTGCCAGCAGTTTTCGGGGAAATCAGCCCCAGCATTTT
TRBJ2-1	TRBD1	NA	TRBV27	CASSAGTGGAYNEQFF	TGTGCCAGCAGTGCCGGGACAGGTGGAGCCTACAATGAGCAGTTCTTC
TRBJ2-3	NA	once	TRBV7-3	CASSMKAPDRSTDTQYF	TGTGCCAGCAGCATGAAAGCCCCGGACAGAAGCACAGATACGCAGTATTTT
TRBJ1-1	NA	NA	TRBV5-4	CASSPPRAGANTEAFF	TGTGCCAGCAGCCCCCCCCGGGCAGGGGCGAACACTGAAGCTTTCTTT
TRBJ1-1	TRBD1	NA	TRBV27	CASSTGTGEAFF	TGTGCCAGCAGTACCGGGACAGGGGAAGCTTTCTTT
TRBJ1-1	NA	NA	TRBV4-3	CASSQGVGMNTEAFF	TGCGCCAGCAGCCAAGGGGTTGGAATGAACACTGAAGCTTTCTTT
TRBJ2-3	TRBD1	NA	TRBV24-1	CATSDRGPTDTQYF	TGTGCCACCAGTGACAGGGGGCCAACAGATACGCAGTATTTT
TRBJ1-3	NA	NA	TRBV6-2/TRBV6-3	CASSYPTRPLTGSSGNTIYF	TGTGCCAGCAGTTACCCAACCCGACCACTGACGGGATCCTCTGGAAACACCATATATTTT
TRBJ2-7	NA	NA	TRBV9	CASSVGGDPYEQYF	TGTGCCAGCAGCGTAGGTGGGGACCCCTACGAGCAGTACTTC
TRBJ1-6	NA	many	TRBV4-3	CASSQEASSSYNSPLHF	TGCGCCAGCAGCCAAGAGGCGAGCAGCTCCTATAATTCACCCCTCCACTTT
TRBJ1-1	TRBD1	NA	TRBV30	CAWTKQNRGHSTEAFF	TGTGCCTGGACTAAGCAAAACAGGGGGCATAGCACTGAAGCTTTCTTT
TRBJ2-7	TRBD2	NA	TRBV27	CASSKGRAEQYF	TGTGCCAGCAGTAAAGGGAGGGCCGAGCAGTACTTC
TRBJ2-2	NA	NA	TRBV7-2	CASSLVQNLNTGELFF	TGTGCCAGCAGCTTAGTCCAGAACCTGAACACCGGGGAGCTGTTTTTT
TRBJ1-1	NA	NA	TRBV14	CASSAYTEAFF	TGTGCCAGCAGCGCGTACACTGAAGCTTTCTTT
TRBJ2-3	TRBD2	NA	TRBV3-1/TRBV3-2	CASSQDTGRAGGTDTQYF	TGTGCCAGCAGCCAAGACACGGGGAGGGCGGGGGGCACAGATACGCAGTATTTT
TRBJ2-1	NA	NA	TRBV12-3/TRBV12-4	CASSFSAYNEQFF	TGTGCCAGCAGTTTTTCAGCCTACAATGAGCAGTTCTTC
TRBJ2-7	TRBD2	NA	TRBV5-6	CASSLRTSGRSYEQYF	TGTGCCAGCAGCCTAAGGACTAGCGGGAGGTCCTACGAGCAGTACTTC
TRBJ2-5	TRBD2	NA	TRBV5-4	CASSLAGTSGAVAQETQYF	TGTGCCAGCAGCTTGGCCGGGACTAGCGGGGCCGTAGCCCAAGAGACCCAGTACTTC
TRBJ2-3	NA	NA	TRBV7-3	CASSFFGGGTDTQYF	TGTGCCAGCAGCTTTTTTGGGGGCGGCACAGATACGCAGTATTTT
TRBJ2-1	TRBD2	NA	TRBV7-3	CASSPLAGAYNEQFF	TGTGCCAGCAGCCCGCTAGCGGGGGCTTACAATGAGCAGTTCTTC
TRBJ1-5	TRBD1	NA	TRBV7-6	CASSLAGGQGSQPQHF	TGTGCCAGCAGCTTAGCGGGGGGACAGGGGAGCCAGCCCCAGCATTTT
TRBJ2-7	NA	NA	TRBV4-3	CASSHITRAYEQYF	TGCGCCAGCAGCCATATTACCAGGGCCTACGAGCAGTACTTC
TRBJ1-2	NA	once	TRBV21-1	CASSKSCRRRDGYTF	TGTGCCAGCAGCAAGTCATGCCGCAGGCGAGATGGCTACACCTTC
TRBJ2-7	NA	NA	TRBV12-3/TRBV12-4	CASSLESYEQYF	TGTGCCAGCAGTTTAGAGAGCTACGAGCAGTACTTC
TRBJ2-3	NA	NA	TRBV19	CASSGSGTDTQYF	TGTGCCAGTAGTGGGTCAGGAACAGATACGCAGTATTTT
TRBJ1-2	NA	NA	TRBV15	CATSRDRATGGYTF	TGTGCCACCAGCAGAGACAGGGCGACGGGCGGCTACACCTTC
TRBJ2-7	TRBD1	NA	TRBV7-2	CASSLEGTDYSYEQYF	TGTGCCAGCAGCTTAGAGGGGACAGATTACTCCTACGAGCAGTACTTC
TRBJ2-5	TRBD2	NA	TRBV28	CASSLLAGGVGQETQYF	TGTGCCAGCAGTTTGCTAGCGGGGGGTGTAGGCCAAGAGACCCAGTACTTC
TRBJ2-1	TRBD1	once	TRBV7-2	CASSAGGQFYNEQFF	TGTGCCAGCAGCGCAGGGGGACAGTTCTACAATGAGCAGTTCTTC
TRBJ2-1	TRBD2	NA	TRBV6-6	CASSGLAGVLHEQFF	TGTGCCAGCAGCGGACTAGCGGGGGTCCTGCATGAGCAGTTCTTC
TRBJ1-6	NA	NA	TRBV10-3	CATRGRDPGDNSPLHF	TGTGCCACACGGGGAAGGGACCCAGGCGATAATTCACCCCTCCACTTT
TRBJ1-1	NA	NA	TRBV3-1/TRBV3-2	CASRGLDTEAFF	TGTGCCAGCAGGGGGCTGGACACTGAAGCTTTCTTT